These 30 T cell receptor beta chains were all obtained from the same sample, sequenced in a study of cytomegalovirus exposure and HLA in healthy donors. It was with 60 Vbeta and 13 Jbeta primers that the PCR ran. Profiled with immunoSEQ multiplex PCR; TCRdb holds only in-frame clones, not every one. The sample carries 80,000 to 100,000 clones, approximately 71% recorded once. Material for sequencing was PBMCs. All receptors come from a woman younger than 35 in good health and CMV-seropositive.

The CDR3 coding sequence is TGTGCCAGCAGCCACGGACAGGACGTGTATGGCTACACCTTC. Translating it yields CASSHGQDVYGYTF. This chain links TRBV5-5 with TRBJ1-2; 7 bases align to TRBD1. The junction had 8 bases not matched to a gene; V was cut back by 4 bases and J by 5 bases. This CDR3 is 14 amino acids long. CDR1 and CDR2 (germline): SGHKS, YYEKEE (reference sequence).

This clone was picked up a small number of times. V gene TRBV19 combines with J gene TRBJ1-6; D perhaps matches TRBD1 (5 bases). Germline V lookup: CDR1 LNHDA, CDR2 SQIVND (reference sequence). V lost 3 bases and J 6 bases, leaving 9 bases between the germline ends. The CDR3 sequence is 14 residues long. The CDR3 loop is CASSIGGGNSPLHF. The DNA of the CDR3 is TGTGCCAGTAGTATTGGGGGGGGTAATTCACCCCTCCACTTT.

The chain uses TRBV9 and TRBJ2-1, with a possible D match to TRBD2 (6 bases). With 4 bases removed from V and 5 bases from J, the gap between germline ends came to 19 bases. This CDR3 comprises 16 residues. CDR1 SGDLS and CDR2 YYNGEE come from the germline V gene. CDR3 sequence (DNA): TGTGCCAGCAGCCCGAACCCCGGGGGAGGCGACAATGAGCAGTTCTTC. This encodes CASSPNPGGGDNEQFF.

The chain joins TRBV29-1 to TRBJ1-3; no definite D call. This CDR3 is 12 amino acids long. V was trimmed by 0 bases and J by 7 bases, leaving 7 bases between them. Per germline, CDR1 SQVTM and CDR2 ANQGSEA. The CDR3 sequence is CSVEDLENTIYF. In nucleotides, the CDR3 is TGCAGCGTTGAAGATTTGGAGAACACCATATATTTT.

This sequence joins TRBV5-4 and TRBJ2-7; 12 bases match TRBD2. CDR1 is SGHNT and CDR2 is YYREEE in the germline V gene (reference sequence). This CDR3 has 16 amino acids. Trimming cost V 1 base and J 11 bases; bases outside gene matches: 13. The chain's CDR3 is CASSLLRTSGRRREYF. In DNA, the CDR3 is TGTGCCAGCAGCTTGTTGAGAACTAGCGGGAGGCGCCGCGAGTACTTC.

The chain is built from TRBV5-1 and TRBJ1-4; the D gene is possibly TRBD1 (6 bases). The CDR3 has 14 residues. The germline CDR1 and CDR2 sequences are SGHRS and YFSETQ. The ends were cut back, 5 bases at V and 7 bases at J, with 15 bases in the middle. The CDR3 DNA sequence: TGCGCCAGCAGGTTCGGGGGGCTTGGTGAAAAACTGTTTTTT. Amino acids: CASRFGGLGEKLFF.

This clone appeared a few times. The chain couples TRBV6-1 to TRBJ2-3, with 8 positions matching TRBD2. Germline loops: CDR1 MNHNS, CDR2 SASEGT. V shed 4 bases and J 0 bases; nucleotides not matched to a gene: 3. The CDR3 runs 15 residues. The CDR3: CASSARGGSTDTQYF. The DNA of the CDR3 is TGTGCCAGCAGTGCCCGGGGGGGAAGCACAGATACGCAGTATTTT.

In this sample, this clone turned up a few times. One end of the junction does not line up with germline, which may come from a read error. The chain joins TRBV5-1 to TRBJ2-3; a possible D gene is TRBD2 (5 bases). The CDR3 covers 15 residues. Germline lookup yields CDR1 SGHRS and CDR2 YFSETQ. The CDR3 here is CASSLGRASRDTQYF. The DNA for the CDR3 is TGCGCCAGCAGCTTGGGGCGGGCTAGCAGAGATACGCAGTATTTT.

The genes are TRBV25-1 and TRBJ1-5, with a possible D match to TRBD1 (5 bases). This CDR3 region has 15 residues. The V end lost 5 bases, the J end lost 7 bases, and 18 bases lay between the germline ends. Germline lookup yields CDR1 MGHDK and CDR2 SYGVNS. Here the CDR3 reads CASSPGGTEPQPQHF. The CDR3 DNA sequence: TGTGCCAGCAGTCCAGGCGGGACGGAACCCCAGCCCCAGCATTTT.

The genes are TRBV7-9 and TRBJ1-2, with TRBD1 matching over 9 bases. The ends lost 5 bases at V and 6 bases at J; junction bases unmatched: 1. This CDR3 is 12 amino acids long. The germline V gene encodes CDR1 SEHNR and CDR2 FQNEAQ (reference sequence). The CDR3 spells CASSRQGDGYTF. DNA for the CDR3: TGTGCCAGCAGCCGACAGGGGGATGGCTACACCTTC.

The rearrangement uses TRBV7-2 and TRBJ1-2; D gene uncertain. This CDR3 region has 12 residues. V was clipped by 3 bases and J by 8 bases, with 10 bases between them. CDR1 is SGHTA and CDR2 is FQGNSA in the germline V gene. The CDR3 is CASSFSLAGYTF. CDR3 nucleotides: TGTGCCAGCAGCTTTAGCCTCGCAGGCTACACCTTC.

A few counts support this clone. The V gene is TRBV11-2, the J gene TRBJ2-2; the match to TRBD2 covers 10 bases. There are 14 residues in the CDR3. CDR1 is SGHAT and CDR2 is FQNNGV in the germline V gene. Unmatched junction bases numbered 3, after V lost 5 bases and J lost 6 bases. Written as DNA, the CDR3 is TGTGCCAGCAGCCGACTAGCGGGTGCCGGGGAGCTGTTTTTT. This sequence encodes CASSRLAGAGELFF.

This chain uses TRBV9 with TRBJ2-6; 7 positions agree with TRBD2. Germline assignment: CDR1 SGDLS and CDR2 YYNGEE. The CDR3 extends over 18 amino acids. V was pared by 4 bases and J by 1 base, with 11 bases of the junction left unmatched. CDR3 sequence: CASSSRGGNSSGANVLTF. CDR3 coding DNA: TGTGCCAGCAGCTCCCGCGGGGGAAACTCTTCTGGGGCCAACGTCCTGACTTTC.

J is TRBJ2-5 and V is TRBV7-8; tentative D call: TRBD1 (5 bases). The V end was cut by 4 bases, the J end by 5 bases, with 14 bases between. From germline, CDR1 is SGHVS and CDR2 FQNEAQ. The length of the CDR3 is 14 residues. The CDR3 loop is CASSYSWGLETQYF. In DNA, the CDR3 is TGTGCCAGCAGCTATTCATGGGGCCTGGAGACCCAGTACTTC.

This rearrangement joins TRBV5-6 to TRBJ2-2; a possible D gene is TRBD2 (5 bases). CDR1 SGHDT and CDR2 YYEEEE come from the germline V gene. Trimming shortened V by 4 bases and J by 4 bases, and 14 bases separated the two germline ends. CDR3 length: 15 amino acids. The CDR3, as DNA: TGTGCCAGCAGCCCAGGTGGAGGATTCACCGGGGAGCTGTTTTTT. Translating it yields CASSPGGGFTGELFF.

The chain couples TRBV7-9 to TRBJ2-5; 10 nucleotides line up with TRBD2. Trimming cost V 1 base and J 2 bases; bases outside gene matches: 4. This CDR3 is 16 amino acids long. CDR1 and CDR2 (germline): SEHNR, FQNEAQ (reference sequence). The CDR3 DNA reads as TGTGCCAGCAGCTTAGGGCTAGCGGGGGCACAAGAGACCCAGTACTTC. This codes for CASSLGLAGAQETQYF. Full variable domain (rest looked up from reference TRBV7-9 and TRBJ2-5): DTGVSQNPRHKITKRGQNVTFRCDPISEHNRLYWYRQTLGQGPEFLTYFQNEAQLEKSRLLSDRFSAERPKGSFSTLEIQRTEQGDSAMYLCASSLGLAGAQETQYFGPGTRLLVL.

The genes are TRBV29-1 and TRBJ2-7; no clear D gene. Germline CDR1 reads SQVTM; CDR2 reads ANQGSEA. V was trimmed by 1 base and J by 0 bases, leaving 19 bases between them. The CDR3 runs to 17 residues. In nucleotides, the CDR3 is TGCAGCGTTGAAGTAGGTGGGCCGCTTCACACCTCCTACGAGCAGTACTTC. It encodes CSVEVGGPLHTSYEQYF.

This clone was counted only a few times. This chain joins TRBV4-3 and TRBJ1-3, with TRBD1 matching over 8 bases. The V segment lost 0 bases and the J segment 3 bases; nucleotides outside the gene matches: 4. CDR1 is LGHNA, CDR2 YSLEER, per germline. The length of the CDR3 is 16 residues. This chain's CDR3 is CASSQDTGGVGNTIYF. The CDR3 DNA is TGCGCCAGCAGCCAAGACACAGGGGGAGTTGGAAACACCATATATTTT.

The chain couples TRBV27 to TRBJ1-5; 7 bases match TRBD1. Per the germline V gene, CDR1 is MNHEY and CDR2 is SMNVEV (reference sequence). The trim removed 6 bases at V and 4 bases at J, leaving 3 bases unmatched. This CDR3 region has 13 residues. CDR3 region: CASRGTENQPQHF. The CDR3 DNA reads TGTGCCAGCAGAGGGACAGAGAATCAGCCCCAGCATTTT.

The V gene is TRBV4-3, the J gene TRBJ1-5; D is uncertain. Trimming stripped 1 base from V and 4 bases from J, with 8 bases between. Germline V gene lookup returns CDR1 LGHNA and CDR2 YSLEER. The CDR3 runs to 14 residues. CDR3 DNA: TGCGCCAGCAGCCAAGTTGGAGGGAATCAGCCCCAGCATTTT. The encoded protein is CASSQVGGNQPQHF.

The sample holds one count of this clone. The V and J genes are TRBV7-9 and TRBJ1-6; perhaps TRBD1 as D (5 bases). The CDR3 loop spans 19 amino acids. V lost 1 base to trimming and J lost 8 bases, with 24 bases between them. Germline V lookup: CDR1 SEHNR, CDR2 FQNEAQ (reference sequence). The chain's CDR3 is CASSLDLSFGRALDSPLHF. CDR3 nucleotides: TGTGCCAGCAGCTTAGATCTAAGTTTTGGCAGGGCGTTGGATTCACCCCTCCACTTT.

The chain uses TRBV7-3 and TRBJ1-1; D not resolved. The CDR3 contains 13 residues. Germline V lookup: CDR1 SGHTA, CDR2 FQGTGA. Between the trimmed V and J ends, which lost 2 bases and 0 bases, there was a span of 4 bases. Written as DNA, the CDR3 is TGTGCCAGCAGCTTATTCATGAACACTGAAGCTTTCTTT. This gives the protein CASSLFMNTEAFF.

V usage is TRBV4-3 and J usage is TRBJ2-1; D might be TRBD1 (6 bases). This CDR3 is 15 amino acids long. Trimming shortened V by 0 bases and J by 10 bases, and 16 bases separated the two germline ends. Per germline, CDR1 LGHNA and CDR2 YSLEER. The CDR3 spells CASSQEVRGRGEQFF. CDR3 nucleotide sequence: TGCGCCAGCAGCCAAGAAGTTCGGGGAAGGGGGGAGCAGTTCTTC.

This chain joins TRBV9 and TRBJ1-2; D uncertain. This CDR3 region has 12 residues. The V end was cut by 2 bases, the J end by 8 bases, with 10 bases between. Germline CDR1 and CDR2: SGDLS and YYNGEE. The CDR3, as DNA: TGTGCCAGCAGCGTGGGTTCGGGAGGCTACACCTTC. Amino acid sequence: CASSVGSGGYTF.

V gene TRBV7-3 combines with J gene TRBJ2-3; TRBD1 is a possible D gene (6 bases). The CDR3 runs to 14 residues. Germline CDR1 reads SGHTA; CDR2 reads FQGTGA. The ends were cut back, 5 bases at V and 3 bases at J, with 12 bases in the middle. CDR3 in DNA: TGTGCCAGCAGCCAACAGGGTCGGACAGATACGCAGTATTTT. It yields the protein CASSQQGRTDTQYF.

The table lists this clone with a few counts. This chain links TRBV28 with TRBJ2-1, with a weak D call TRBD2 (6 bases). The CDR3 is made up of 14 amino acids. CDR1 and CDR2 from the germline V gene are MDHEN and SYDVKM. The V gene lost 0 bases and the J gene lost 8 bases, with 11 bases spanning the gap. CDR3 sequence: CASSLWGRGDEQFF. The CDR3 region has the DNA TGTGCCAGCAGTTTATGGGGGCGGGGAGATGAGCAGTTCTTC.

This clone was detected only a few times. The J gene is TRBJ2-3, the V gene TRBV19, with TRBD2 identical over 8 bases. V shed 6 bases, J shed 5 bases, and the junction held 13 bases outside the gene matches. The CDR3 contains 16 residues. Per germline, CDR1 LNHDA and CDR2 SQIVND (reference sequence). Here the CDR3 reads CASRAGGRREGDTQYF. DNA for the CDR3: TGTGCCAGTAGGGCGGGAGGACGCCGCGAGGGAGATACGCAGTATTTT.

J is TRBJ1-2 and V is TRBV10-3; D remains ambiguous. This CDR3 has 14 residues. Germline values: CDR1 ENHRY, CDR2 SYGVKD. Trimming took 0 bases from V and 4 from J, leaving 9 bases between them. The DNA of the CDR3 is TGTGCCATCAGTGAGTCTGAGGGCGGCTATGGCTACACCTTC. This codes for CAISESEGGYGYTF.

This clone was recorded only once. J is TRBJ2-1 and V is TRBV15; no clear D gene. V was cut by 5 bases and J by 2 bases, with 7 bases left in between. CDR1 LNHNV and CDR2 YYDKDF come from the germline V gene (reference sequence). There are 13 residues in the CDR3. CDR3 amino acids: CATSETAYNEQFF. The CDR3 nucleotides are TGTGCCACCAGCGAGACTGCCTACAATGAGCAGTTCTTC.

The rearrangement links TRBV11-2 to TRBJ2-7, with TRBD1 matching 9 bases. Germline CDR1 SGHAT, CDR2 FQNNGV. CDR3 size: 16 residues. Trimming took 1 base from V and 3 from J; bases not matched to a gene: 7. The CDR3: CASSLGATGQGYEQYF. The DNA of the CDR3 is TGTGCCAGCAGCTTAGGGGCAACGGGACAGGGCTACGAGCAGTACTTC.